A selection of T cell receptor beta chains follows, all from one sample in a study of shared clonotypes between healthy human individuals. Clones were read by immunoSEQ multiplex PCR, and TCRdb kept only the in-frame ones, dropping some. This repertoire shows around 1.9 million clones, just over 90% found once; its top ten account for roughly 1.7%. Sequencing was done on a sample of naive CD8+ T cells from PBMCs. The receptor set was obtained from a man between 18 and 35 years old in good health. Some clones in this sample may be carry-over from other donors' samples. CDR3s leave out the opening cysteine and the closing phenylalanine or tryptophan.

v_gene: TRBV5-8; CDR3aa: ASSLSASGWSYEQY
v_gene: TRBV5-4; CDR3aa: ASSFSLAEETQY
v_gene: TRBV9; CDR3aa: ASSVGAGGPLEAKNIQY
v_gene: TRBV27; CDR3aa: ASSPLPSSYNEQF
v_gene: TRBV28; CDR3aa: ASTPRVSYEQY
v_gene: TRBV5-5; CDR3aa: ASSLDIAGIRYEQF
v_gene: TRBV9; CDR3aa: ASSVAGFSDEQY
v_gene: TRBV6-6; CDR3aa: ASSTRTQPYEQY
v_gene: TRBV6-1; CDR3aa: ASNGRLAVLREQY
v_gene: TRBV2; CDR3aa: ASSEYRGPEYNEQF
v_gene: TRBV7-9; CDR3aa: ASSLTSGSFNEQF
v_gene: TRBV30; CDR3aa: AFLRGNEQF
v_gene: TRBV7-9; CDR3aa: ASSPRTGGVYYGYT
v_gene: TRBV4-1; CDR3aa: ASSQGGTGRTEAF
v_gene: TRBV27; CDR3aa: ASSFSLGLGAYEQY
v_gene: TRBV7-9; CDR3aa: ASSSRGTGELF
v_gene: TRBV13; CDR3aa: ASSPIRTLNTEAF
v_gene: TRBV5-5; CDR3aa: ASSLGRNLNYGYT
v_gene: TRBV19; CDR3aa: ASSKRPLAGVNEQF